Each of the 29 T cell receptor beta chains below was sequenced from the same sample in a study of blood T cell repertoires in COVID-19. Measured with immunoSEQ multiplex PCR; TCRdb has only the in-frame clones, and not every one. The sample has roughly 280,000 clones; about 88% are singletons. The sample was peripheral blood. The receptors were gathered from a woman between 55 and 75 years old with COVID-19, enrolled during active disease.

V is TRBV30 and J is TRBJ2-1, with 7 bases lining up with TRBD2. Germline V lookup: CDR1 GTSNPN, CDR2 SVGIG (reference sequence). The CDR3 length is 15 residues. V was clipped by 2 bases and J by 4 bases; unmatched bases: 8. The CDR3: CAWSRSSGAYNEQFF. The CDR3 nucleotides are TGTGCCTGGAGTCGTTCTAGCGGAGCTTACAATGAGCAGTTCTTC.

The chain uses TRBV28 and TRBJ1-2; D not certain. Germline CDR1 is MDHEN and CDR2 is SYDVKM. The CDR3 is 12 amino acids. The V gene lost 5 bases and the J gene lost 8 bases, with 12 bases spanning the gap. The CDR3 DNA follows: TGTGCCAGCAGTACATTGACTGGGGGCTACACCTTC. Its translation: CASSTLTGGYTF.

The chain links TRBV28 to TRBJ1-6; TRBD1 aligns across 11 bases. CDR3 length equals 16 residues. J was trimmed by 6 bases and V by 8 bases; bases with no gene match: 9. Germline V CDR1 and CDR2: MDHEN, SYDVKM. CDR3 in amino acids: CASLSGTGGFNSPLHF. The DNA of the CDR3 is TGTGCCAGCCTTTCCGGGACAGGGGGATTTAATTCACCCCTCCACTTT.

The chain is built from TRBV5-4 and TRBJ2-6, with D possibly matching TRBD1 (6 bases). V gave up 3 bases and J gave up 0 bases, with 13 bases separating them. The CDR3 loop spans 17 amino acids. Germline V CDR1 and CDR2: SGHNT, YYREEE (reference sequence). The CDR3 nucleotides are TGTGCCAGCAGCTGGGGGCGGCAGCCCTCTGGGGCCAACGTCCTGACTTTC. This translates into CASSWGRQPSGANVLTF. The variable domain in full, with the rest retrieved from reference TRBV5-4 and TRBJ2-6, is ETGVTQSPTHLIKTRGQQVTLRCSSQSGHNTVSWYQQALGQGPQFIFQYYREEENGRGNFPPRFSGLQFPNYSSELNVNALELDDSALYLCASSWGRQPSGANVLTFGAGSRLTVL.

This chain links TRBV6-1 with TRBJ1-2; tentative D call: TRBD1 (6 bases). The ends were cut back, 2 bases at V and 7 bases at J, with 8 bases in the middle. The CDR3 loop spans 12 amino acids. Per germline, CDR1 MNHNS and CDR2 SASEGT. The chain's CDR3 is CASSEQGFGYTF. The CDR3 DNA follows: TGTGCCAGCAGTGAACAGGGGTTTGGCTACACCTTC.

This clone was counted only a few times. CDR3 DNA: TGTGCCAGCAGCTTAGCGGCCAGTACCATATATTTT. It yields the protein CASSLAASTIYF. This chain connects TRBV7-9 to TRBJ1-3; D remains ambiguous. Germline V gene sequence: CDR1 SEHNR, CDR2 FQNEAQ (reference sequence). The CDR3 is 12 residues long. V lost 0 bases to trimming and J lost 10 bases, with 7 bases between them.

This clone showed up just a few times. The rearrangement links TRBV28 to TRBJ2-3; D not resolved. V was pared by 7 bases and J by 1 base, with 12 bases between. The CDR3 covers 14 residues. Germline CDR1 MDHEN, CDR2 SYDVKM. The DNA of the CDR3 is TGTGCCAGCACCGCTTTATTAGGCACAGATACGCAGTATTTT. Its protein product is CASTALLGTDTQYF.

The J gene is TRBJ2-1, the V gene TRBV30; perhaps TRBD1 as D (6 bases). The germline V and J ends were trimmed by 2 bases and 5 bases, with 10 bases remaining between them. This CDR3 contains 13 residues. Germline-derived CDR1 and CDR2 are GTSNPN and SVGIG (reference sequence). The CDR3 spells CAWSRGHNNEQFF. The CDR3 DNA follows: TGTGCCTGGAGTAGGGGACACAACAATGAGCAGTTCTTC.

This clone was recorded once. This chain links TRBV19 with TRBJ1-5, with D maybe TRBD1 (6 bases). The CDR3 loop spans 15 amino acids. The V end was cut by 3 bases, the J end by 0 bases, with 9 bases between. Germline values: CDR1 LNHDA, CDR2 SQIVND (reference sequence). The CDR3 loop reads CASSIRGYSNQPQHF. CDR3 nucleotides: TGTGCCAGTAGTATCAGGGGATATAGCAATCAGCCCCAGCATTTT.

The chain is built from TRBV6-2 or TRBV6-3 and TRBJ2-7, with 8 nucleotides matching TRBD2. The CDR3 runs to 17 residues. V lost 0 bases and J lost 5; bases outside the gene matches: 12. Germline V gene data show CDR1 as MNHEY and CDR2 as SVGEGT. The CDR3 nucleotides are TGTGCCAGCAGTTACTCGATAGGAGCGGGAGTTCACCACGAGCAGTACTTC. It yields the protein CASSYSIGAGVHHEQYF.

This clone was found once. This chain links TRBV20-1 with TRBJ1-5; 9 bases match TRBD1. This CDR3 has 17 amino acids. Germline CDR1 DFQATT, CDR2 SNEGSKA (reference sequence). Trimming cost V 3 bases and J 1 base; bases outside gene matches: 10. DNA of the CDR3: TGCAGTGCTAGTCAGGACAGGGGTAGCTTGAGCAATCAGCCCCAGCATTTT. This sequence encodes CSASQDRGSLSNQPQHF.

The gene calls are TRBV28 and TRBJ2-7, with 12 positions matching TRBD2. The junction had 18 bases not matched to a gene; V was cut back by 5 bases and J by 4 bases. Germline V gene lookup returns CDR1 MDHEN and CDR2 SYDVKM. There are 19 residues in the CDR3. CDR3 DNA sequence: TGTGCCAGCAGTGCCCTTAAGAGGGCTAGCGGGAGGGCCTCGTACGAGCAGTACTTC. This translates into CASSALKRASGRASYEQYF.

This chain links TRBV6-5 with TRBJ2-3, with TRBD1 matching 7 bases. J was trimmed by 4 bases and V by 2 bases; bases with no gene match: 9. CDR3 size: 16 residues. Germline loops: CDR1 MNHEY, CDR2 SVGAGI. In nucleotides, the CDR3 is TGTGCCAGCAGTTACCGAGGGGGCAAGGGGGCAGATACGCAGTATTTT. Protein: CASSYRGGKGADTQYF.

The sample holds one count of this clone. This sequence joins TRBV18 and TRBJ1-2; D is unresolved. V dropped 3 bases and J dropped 8 bases, with 25 bases sitting between them. Germline V gene data show CDR1 as KGHSH and CDR2 as LQKENI. This CDR3 is 17 amino acids long. CDR3 nucleotides: TGTGCCAGCTCACCCACTAGTTACGCAGGCCTCCTAGAGGGCTACACCTTC. Amino acids: CASSPTSYAGLLEGYTF.

The chain is built from TRBV5-6 and TRBJ1-5; 8 positions match TRBD1. The germline gives CDR1 SGHDT, CDR2 YYEEEE. The CDR3 runs to 17 residues. V was clipped by 5 bases and J by 0 bases; unmatched bases: 10. The DNA of the CDR3 is TGTGCCAGCAGTAAACGGGGACAGGACCATAGCAATCAGCCCCAGCATTTT. Encoded protein: CASSKRGQDHSNQPQHF.

The chain recombines TRBV7-9 with TRBJ2-7, with TRBD2 matching 10 bases. The CDR3 sequence is 16 residues long. CDR1 is SEHNR, CDR2 FQNEAQ, per germline (reference sequence). V trimming: 1 base; J trimming: 0 bases; junction bases outside the gene matches: 3. CDR3 sequence: CASSLVGLASSYEQYF. CDR3 bases: TGTGCCAGCAGCTTAGTGGGACTAGCGAGCTCCTACGAGCAGTACTTC.

The V gene is TRBV7-2, the J gene TRBJ2-1; 10 bases map to TRBD2. The trim removed 5 bases at V and 3 bases at J, leaving 7 bases unmatched. CDR1 is SGHTA and CDR2 is FQGNSA in the germline V gene. CDR3 length: 16 amino acids. CDR3: CASSPRTSGLYNEQFF. For the CDR3, the DNA is TGTGCCAGCAGCCCACGGACTAGCGGACTCTACAATGAGCAGTTCTTC.

This chain links TRBV28 with TRBJ1-1, with D perhaps matching TRBD1 (6 bases). Trimming stripped 8 bases from V and 5 bases from J, with 18 bases between. The CDR3 extends over 14 amino acids. Looked up from germline, CDR1 is MDHEN and CDR2 is SYDVKM. CDR3 in DNA: TGTGCCAGCCGCCAAGGGGGAGTAAGTACTGAAGCTTTCTTT. Its translation: CASRQGGVSTEAFF.

This clone was picked up one time. V gene TRBV5-1 combines with J gene TRBJ2-1, with 16 bases matching TRBD2. The junction had 7 bases not matched to a gene; V was cut back by 4 bases and J by 6 bases. The CDR3 is made up of 17 amino acids. Germline assignment: CDR1 SGHRS and CDR2 YFSETQ. The CDR3 reads CASSTGLAGGPSNEQFF. CDR3 nucleotides: TGCGCCAGCAGCACGGGACTAGCGGGAGGGCCGAGCAATGAGCAGTTCTTC.

The DNA for the CDR3 is TGTGCCAGCAGCCCGAGAACAGAGTACAATGAGCAGTTCTTC. This codes for CASSPRTEYNEQFF. The rearrangement uses TRBV7-9 and TRBJ2-1; D not resolved. Trimming cost V 5 bases and J 4 bases, with 12 bases left between them. The CDR3 is 14 residues long. Germline loops: CDR1 SEHNR, CDR2 FQNEAQ (reference sequence).

The J gene is TRBJ2-3, the V gene TRBV14; 10 bases fit TRBD2. CDR1 and CDR2 from the germline V gene are SGHDN and FVKESK. J gave up 7 bases and V 1 base, and 8 bases lay outside the gene matches. The CDR3 loop spans 16 amino acids. CDR3 in amino acids: CASSQGSSGSLNTQYF. Written as DNA, the CDR3 is TGTGCCAGCAGCCAAGGGTCTAGCGGGAGTTTGAATACGCAGTATTTT.

As to this clone: The germline gene is not matched at one end of the junction; a read error may be the cause. In DNA, the CDR3 is TGTGCCAGCAGCCTCGGGGTCGGAACCATCACTGTGCGTCACCGCTTC. It is translated as CASSLGVGTITVRHRF. V usage is TRBV7-8 and J usage is TRBJ1-2; D ambiguous. CDR1 is SGHVS, CDR2 FQNEAQ, per germline. The CDR3 has 16 amino acids. The full variable domain, with the rest looked up from reference TRBV7-8 and TRBJ1-2, is GAGVSQSPRYKVAKRGQDVALRCDPISGHVSLFWYQQALGQGPEFLTYFQNEAQLDKSGLPSDRFFAERPEGSVSTLKIQRTQQEDSAVYLCASSLGVGTITVRHRFGSGTRLTVV.

The CDR3 spells CSVKGQGMVDEQFF. The CDR3 nucleotides are TGCAGCGTGAAGGGACAGGGGATGGTCGATGAGCAGTTCTTC. This chain links TRBV29-1 with TRBJ2-1; 10 bases fit TRBD1. V lost 6 bases, J lost 8 bases, and 10 bases stayed unmatched. Per the germline V gene, CDR1 is SQVTM and CDR2 is ANQGSEA. There are 14 residues in the CDR3.

This clone has just one count. The chain links TRBV21-1 to TRBJ2-7; TRBD2, as called in the table, went unchecked against the DNA. TRBV21-1 is classified as a pseudogene. CDR3 size: 13 residues. The CDR3 sequence is CASRDSSSYEQYF. DNA for the CDR3: TGTGCCAGCAGGGACTCGAGCTCCTACGAGCAGTACTTC.

V and J are TRBV28 and TRBJ1-6, with 10 bases that match TRBD1. The CDR3 totals 18 residues. Germline loops: CDR1 MDHEN, CDR2 SYDVKM. The V and J ends lost 0 bases and 5 bases, in that order; junction bases with no gene match: 7. The CDR3 DNA is TGTGCCAGCAGTTTATGGGGGACAGGGGCCGTTGATAATTCACCCCTCCACTTT. It codes for CASSLWGTGAVDNSPLHF.

This clone has just one count. J is TRBJ1-2 and V is TRBV29-1; 7 bases align to TRBD1. The CDR3 sequence is 13 residues long. From germline, CDR1 is SQVTM and CDR2 ANQGSEA. Trimming at V came to 2 bases and at J to 4 bases, leaving 4 bases not matched to a gene. The DNA for the CDR3 is TGCAGCGTTGAATCGCCAGGGGGCTATGGCTACACCTTC. As protein: CSVESPGGYGYTF.

This rearrangement joins TRBV10-3 to TRBJ2-7; TRBD1 might be the D (5 bases). This CDR3 region has 12 residues. Trimming pared 6 bases from V and 2 bases from J, leaving 8 bases between. In germline, CDR1 is ENHRY, CDR2 SYGVKD. The CDR3 DNA sequence: TGTGCCATCAGCGACAGTACCTACGAGCAGTACTTC. Translated: CAISDSTYEQYF.

The chain carries TRBV6-5 and TRBJ2-1, with D maybe TRBD2 (5 bases). Deletions cut 4 bases from V and 2 bases from J, with 12 bases between. The CDR3 runs to 15 residues. CDR1 and CDR2 (germline): MNHEY, SVGAGI. DNA for the CDR3: TGTGCCAGCAGTTGGGAAGCGGCGACCTACAATGAGCAGTTCTTC. Protein product: CASSWEAATYNEQFF.

V usage is TRBV10-3 and J usage is TRBJ1-6; D uncertain. Deletions cut 0 bases from V and 9 bases from J, with 9 bases between. Germline values: CDR1 ENHRY, CDR2 SYGVKD. There are 14 residues in the CDR3. The CDR3, as DNA: TGTGCCATCAGTGAGTCAGCACCTTCTTCACCCCTCCACTTT. The encoded protein is CAISESAPSSPLHF.